Here is one T cell receptor (beta chain) with its context. What it binds is not known. The trim removed 3 bases at V and 7 bases at J, leaving 14 bases unmatched. Germline loops: CDR1 SEHNR, CDR2 FQNEAQ (reference sequence). The CDR3 length is 17 residues. This specimen comes from a study of post-analysis software for immune sequencing data. Study-level findings and limits: Roughly five TRBV segments appeared more often in patients than in controls, and TRBV5-6, TRBV5-1 and TRBV20-1 were among these. Normalized Chao1 diversity in multiple sclerosis patients fell significantly below that of controls. By F measure, samples from a shared preparation batch strongly co-clustered.

Unique molecular identifiers were built into the TCR beta cDNA libraries. TCRdb itself ran the PCR reads through MiXCR, one entry per CDR3 protein. The sample has some 800,000 distinct CDR3 sequences, about 45% seen once. The source material was blood. The J gene is TRBJ2-1, the V gene TRBV7-9, with TRBD2 identical over 8 bases. This TCR was sampled from a girl aged 10 to 17 with multiple sclerosis. The CDR3 region is CASSFTPVGLAMNEQFF. The CDR3 bases are TGTGCCAGCAGCTTTACCCCAGTTGGACTAGCAATGAATGAGCAGTTCTTC.